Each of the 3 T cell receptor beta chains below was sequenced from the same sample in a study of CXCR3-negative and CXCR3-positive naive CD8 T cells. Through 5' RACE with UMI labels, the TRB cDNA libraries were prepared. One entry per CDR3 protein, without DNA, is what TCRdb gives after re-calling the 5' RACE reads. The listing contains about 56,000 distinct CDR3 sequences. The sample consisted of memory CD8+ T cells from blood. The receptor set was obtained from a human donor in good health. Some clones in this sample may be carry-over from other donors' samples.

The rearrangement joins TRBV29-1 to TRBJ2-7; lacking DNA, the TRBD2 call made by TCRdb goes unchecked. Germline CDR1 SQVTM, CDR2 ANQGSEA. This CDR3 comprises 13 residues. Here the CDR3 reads CSVGLAGGYEQYF.

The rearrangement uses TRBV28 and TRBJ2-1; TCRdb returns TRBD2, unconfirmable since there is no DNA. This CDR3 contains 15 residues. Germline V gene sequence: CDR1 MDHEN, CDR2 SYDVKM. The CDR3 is CASSLLLAGGDEQFF.

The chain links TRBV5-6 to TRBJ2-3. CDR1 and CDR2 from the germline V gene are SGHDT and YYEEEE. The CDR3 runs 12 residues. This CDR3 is CASTQTEDTQYF.